Each of the 27 T cell receptor beta chains below was sequenced from the same sample in a study of T cell responses to AZD1222 COVID-19 vaccine. Profiled with immunoSEQ multiplex PCR; TCRdb holds only in-frame clones, not every one. The table records over 150,000 clones, roughly 88% of them present only once. This specimen was peripheral blood, taken 28 days after the second AZD1222 dose. The receptor set was obtained from an adult who received the AZD1222 COVID-19 vaccine.

This clone was seen only once. The chain couples TRBV18 to TRBJ2-3; D may be TRBD2 (6 bases). V gave up 4 bases and J gave up 14 bases, with 19 bases separating them. The CDR3 runs to 13 residues. Germline CDR1 KGHSH, CDR2 LQKENI. The CDR3 is CASSHTDTNGGYF. Here the CDR3 DNA reads TGTGCCAGCTCACATACTGACACCAACGGGGGGTATTTT. The whole variable domain, remainder taken from reference TRBV18 and TRBJ2-3, is NAGVMQNPRHLVRRRGQEARLRCSPMKGHSHVYWYRQLPEEGLKFMVYLQKENIIDESGMPKERFSAEFPKEGPSILRIQQVVRGDSAAYFCASSHTDTNGGYFGPGTRLTVL.

V usage is TRBV19 and J usage is TRBJ2-1; weak D call: TRBD1 (6 bases). The CDR3 runs to 14 residues. Trimming pared 8 bases from V and 7 bases from J, leaving 18 bases between. From germline, CDR1 is LNHDA and CDR2 SQIVND (reference sequence). CDR3 nucleotides: TGTGCCAGTCGCCGTTCCGACAGGAAGAATGAGCAGTTCTTC. The encoded protein is CASRRSDRKNEQFF.

The V call is TRBV7-3, the J call TRBJ2-3, with TRBD2 identical over 13 bases. The germline V gene encodes CDR1 SGHTA and CDR2 FQGTGA. The junction had 10 bases not matched to a gene; V was cut back by 5 bases and J by 2 bases. This CDR3 is built from 18 residues. CDR3 nucleotides: TGTGCCAGCAGCCTTACTAGCGGGGGGGCCTGGGACACAGATACGCAGTATTTT. The encoded protein is CASSLTSGGAWDTDTQYF.

CDR3 in amino acids: CASSSPTTGLAGAYNEQFF. In DNA form, the CDR3 reads TGTGCCAGCAGCTCCCCCACAACAGGACTAGCGGGGGCTTACAATGAGCAGTTCTTC. The V and J genes are TRBV5-4 and TRBJ2-1, with TRBD2 matching 13 bases. Per the germline V gene, CDR1 is SGHNT and CDR2 is YYREEE (reference sequence). The CDR3 is made up of 19 amino acids. The ends lost 3 bases at V and 4 bases at J; junction bases unmatched: 13. The full variable domain, with the rest looked up from reference TRBV5-4 and TRBJ2-1, is ETGVTQSPTHLIKTRGQQVTLRCSSQSGHNTVSWYQQALGQGPQFIFQYYREEENGRGNFPPRFSGLQFPNYSSELNVNALELDDSALYLCASSSPTTGLAGAYNEQFFGPGTRLTVL.

CDR3 DNA sequence: TGTGCCAGCAGCACTCCAGCCTACGAGCAGTACTTC. Translated, it gives CASSTPAYEQYF. V gene TRBV6-5 combines with J gene TRBJ2-7; D gene ambiguous. CDR1 MNHEY and CDR2 SVGAGI come from the germline V gene. The V end was cut by 6 bases, the J end by 2 bases, with 8 bases between. This CDR3 spans 12 amino acids.

This chain joins TRBV11-2 and TRBJ2-3; no firm D call. V lost 1 base and J lost 5, with 10 bases in between. The CDR3 covers 14 residues. Germline lookup yields CDR1 SGHAT and CDR2 FQNNGV. In DNA form, the CDR3 reads TGTGCCAGCAGCTTAGTCGGTGTCGGAGATACGCAGTATTTT. It is translated as CASSLVGVGDTQYF.

This clone was seen a handful of times. This chain links TRBV18 with TRBJ2-7, with 7 bases matching TRBD2. Germline V gives CDR1 KGHSH, CDR2 LQKENI. This CDR3 has 20 amino acids. The V segment lost 3 bases and the J segment 0 bases; nucleotides outside the gene matches: 20. The CDR3 region has the DNA TGTGCCAGCTCACCCTCCTTCGGAGAAAATCTAGCGGCTCTCTCCTACGAGCAGTACTTC. Protein sequence: CASSPSFGENLAALSYEQYF.

The gene calls are TRBV7-6 and TRBJ2-5, with no clear D. The germline V gene encodes CDR1 SGHVS and CDR2 FNYEAQ. V was clipped by 6 bases and J by 5 bases, with 22 bases between them. The CDR3 has 16 residues. The CDR3, as DNA: TGTGCCAGCAGTTTTTCCCCAAGGGCCCTCCTGGAGACCCAGTACTTC. Translation: CASSFSPRALLETQYF.

The CDR3 DNA sequence: TGTGCCTGGAGTTCCCCGGACAGGGTACAGCAGCCCCAGCATTTT. Translation gives CAWSSPDRVQQPQHF. The chain couples TRBV30 to TRBJ1-5; 8 bases map to TRBD1. Germline V gene lookup returns CDR1 GTSNPN and CDR2 SVGIG (reference sequence). CDR3 length equals 15 residues. J gave up 7 bases and V 2 bases, and 10 bases lay outside the gene matches.

V gene TRBV4-1 combines with J gene TRBJ2-7; 9 bases match TRBD1. The CDR3 sequence is 17 residues long. V shed 5 bases and J 3 bases; nucleotides not matched to a gene: 14. CDR1 and CDR2 (germline): MGHRA, YSYEKL. The CDR3 coding sequence is TGCGCCAGCAGCTCGACAGGGGGAGTCCCGGGGGGCTACGAGCAGTACTTC. It specifies CASSSTGGVPGGYEQYF.

The V gene is TRBV12-3 or TRBV12-4, the J gene TRBJ1-2; D not resolved. Trimming took 6 bases from V and 4 from J, leaving 12 bases between them. This CDR3 contains 13 residues. The CDR3 loop is CASSYGRGYGYTF. CDR3 nucleotides: TGTGCCAGCAGCTATGGTAGAGGCTATGGCTACACCTTC.

The chain uses TRBV19 and TRBJ2-7, with D perhaps TRBD1 or TRBD2 (5 bases each). Trimming left V 6 bases short and J 0 bases short, with 12 bases between. The CDR3 length is 14 residues. Germline CDR1 and CDR2: LNHDA and SQIVND (reference sequence). In nucleotides, the CDR3 is TGTGCCAGTAGCCGGGACCGAAGCTCCTACGAGCAGTACTTC. This gives the protein CASSRDRSSYEQYF.

V and J are TRBV4-3 and TRBJ1-2; tentatively, D is TRBD1 (6 bases). V was cut by 0 bases and J by 3 bases, with 11 bases left in between. Germline V gives CDR1 LGHNA, CDR2 YSLEER. The CDR3 loop spans 15 amino acids. The CDR3 protein is CASSQEPGADYGYTF. CDR3 sequence (DNA): TGCGCCAGCAGCCAAGAACCGGGGGCCGACTATGGCTACACCTTC.

The chain joins TRBV6-5 to TRBJ1-6; 7 nucleotides agree with TRBD1. V lost 1 base and J lost 7; bases outside the gene matches: 4. Germline V gene data show CDR1 as MNHEY and CDR2 as SVGAGI. This CDR3 region has 15 residues. The CDR3 region is CASSYLARGNSPLHF. The CDR3 bases are TGTGCCAGCAGTTACTTGGCCAGGGGGAATTCACCCCTCCACTTT.

The CDR3 nucleotides are TGCGCCAGCAGCTTGGACAGGGCGGGGAGCACAGATACGCAGTATTTT. It translates to CASSLDRAGSTDTQYF. V is TRBV5-1 and J is TRBJ2-3; D possibly matches TRBD1 or TRBD2 (6 bases each). The CDR3 extends over 16 amino acids. Looked up from germline, CDR1 is SGHRS and CDR2 is YFSETQ. The germline V and J ends were trimmed by 0 bases and 0 bases, with 11 bases remaining between them.

The chain has TRBV10-2 and TRBJ1-4; D is undetermined. Germline assignment: CDR1 WSHSY and CDR2 SAAADI. The CDR3 totals 14 residues. V lost 2 bases and J lost 8, with 12 bases in between. The CDR3 loop is CASSEGTNGEKLFF. The CDR3 DNA reads as TGCGCCAGCAGTGAGGGTACAAACGGGGAAAAACTGTTTTTT.

This chain links TRBV13 with TRBJ2-5; the match to TRBD1 covers 8 bases. The V gene's germline CDR1 is PRHDT and CDR2 FYEKMQ (reference sequence). V lost 4 bases to trimming and J lost 4 bases; unmatched junction nucleotides: 5. There are 14 residues in the CDR3. CDR3 region: CASSSWTGPETQYF. The CDR3 nucleotides read TGTGCCAGCAGCTCTTGGACAGGGCCAGAGACCCAGTACTTC. Using reference TRBV13 and TRBJ2-5 for the parts outside the CDR3, the full variable domain is AAGVIQSPRHLIKEKRETATLKCYPIPRHDTVYWYQQGPGQDPQFLISFYEKMQSDKGSIPDRFSAQQFSDYHSELNMSSLELGDSALYFCASSSWTGPETQYFGPGTRLLVL.

The CDR3 region has the DNA TGTGCCAGTAGTACATCGTTGTGGGGGGGGCCTTTACTTATCAATGAGCAGTTCTTC. Its translation is CASSTSLWGGPLLINEQFF. The V gene is TRBV19, the J gene TRBJ2-1, with D maybe TRBD2 (7 bases). V dropped 4 bases and J dropped 6 bases, with 28 bases sitting between them. Per germline, CDR1 LNHDA and CDR2 SQIVND (reference sequence). This CDR3 spans 19 amino acids. Full variable domain (rest looked up from reference TRBV19 and TRBJ2-1): DGGITQSPKYLFRKEGQNVTLSCEQNLNHDAMYWYRQDPGQGLRLIYYSQIVNDFQKGDIAEGYSVSREKKESFPLTVTSAQKNPTAFYLCASSTSLWGGPLLINEQFFGPGTRLTVL.

This clone was counted between two and nine times. The rearrangement links TRBV6-5 to TRBJ2-2, with a possible D match to TRBD1 (5 bases). From germline, CDR1 is MNHEY and CDR2 SVGAGI. V lost 2 bases and J 6 bases, leaving 10 bases between the germline ends. The CDR3 runs to 14 residues. The CDR3 sequence: CASSYGAESGELFF. The CDR3 coding sequence is TGTGCCAGCAGTTACGGGGCGGAGTCCGGGGAGCTGTTTTTT.

V gene TRBV7-9 combines with J gene TRBJ2-7, with 10 bases aligning to TRBD1. The CDR3 totals 14 residues. CDR1 SEHNR and CDR2 FQNEAQ come from the germline V gene (reference sequence). V dropped 4 bases and J dropped 7; count of bases not matched to a gene: 7. The CDR3 protein is CASSYRQGAREQYF. The CDR3 nucleotides are TGTGCCAGCAGCTACCGACAGGGGGCTCGTGAGCAGTACTTC.

V is TRBV5-1 and J is TRBJ2-1; 11 nucleotides agree with TRBD2. CDR1 is SGHRS, CDR2 YFSETQ, per germline. The CDR3 extends over 15 amino acids. After removal of 7 bases from V and 0 bases from J, the junction contained 3 bases not matched to a gene. CDR3 sequence (DNA): TGCGCCAGCGGCCTAGCGGGGGGCTCCTACAATGAGCAGTTCTTC. The encoded protein is CASGLAGGSYNEQFF.

The CDR3 region is CSARVKGKAFF. The DNA for the CDR3 is TGCAGTGCTAGGGTAAAGGGGAAAGCTTTCTTT. The rearrangement links TRBV20-1 to TRBJ1-1; perhaps TRBD1 as D (5 bases). V lost 3 bases to trimming and J lost 9 bases, with 11 bases between them. Germline V gene data show CDR1 as DFQATT and CDR2 as SNEGSKA (reference sequence). CDR3 length: 11 residues.

This clone showed up just once. The rearrangement uses TRBV19 and TRBJ2-1; perhaps TRBD2 as D (5 bases). From germline, CDR1 is LNHDA and CDR2 SQIVND (reference sequence). This CDR3 contains 12 residues. The V end was cut by 8 bases, the J end by 7 bases, with 12 bases between. The CDR3 loop reads CASRSEGNEQFF. CDR3 sequence (DNA): TGTGCCAGTCGGAGCGAGGGAAATGAGCAGTTCTTC.

This clone was picked up one time. The chain combines TRBV5-1 with TRBJ1-6; D ambiguous. CDR1 is SGHRS, CDR2 YFSETQ, per germline. The CDR3 totals 15 residues. The V end was cut by 5 bases, the J end by 3 bases, with 12 bases between. CDR3 nucleotide sequence: TGCGCCAGCAGGCTGGATTGGAACTATAATTCACCCCTCCACTTT. This translates into CASRLDWNYNSPLHF.

The chain combines TRBV3-1 (or the pseudogene TRBV3-2) with TRBJ2-2, with D tentatively TRBD1 (5 bases). The CDR3 loop spans 16 amino acids. The ends were cut back, 4 bases at V and 1 base at J, with 13 bases in the middle. The germline V gene has CDR1 LGHDT and CDR2 YNNKEL (reference sequence). The CDR3 sequence is CASSRYSDRNTGELFF. Written as DNA, the CDR3 is TGTGCCAGCAGCCGCTATTCAGACAGGAACACCGGGGAGCTGTTTTTT.

The rearrangement uses TRBV6-1 and TRBJ1-1; no reliable D call. CDR3 length: 14 residues. Germline V gene data show CDR1 as MNHNS and CDR2 as SASEGT. Between the trimmed V and J ends, which lost 2 bases and 2 bases, there was a span of 9 bases. This chain's CDR3 is CASSELFTNTEAFF. The CDR3 DNA is TGTGCCAGCAGTGAACTCTTTACTAACACTGAAGCTTTCTTT.

The V call is TRBV28, the J call TRBJ2-6; D is unclear. Germline V gene data show CDR1 as MDHEN and CDR2 as SYDVKM. Trimming removed 7 bases from V and 5 bases from J, with 9 bases in between. The CDR3 is 13 residues long. The CDR3 coding sequence is TGTGCCAGCACCCTCAGGAGGGCCAACGTCCTGACTTTC. Its translation is CASTLRRANVLTF.